The next 21 T cell receptor beta chains were all read from a single sample in a study of a mutant IDH1 vaccine in newly diagnosed glioma. The antigens these receptors bind are not known. Time point indicated: week 5, during vaccination. Doses of 300 ug of mutant IDH1 20-mer peptide were given with topical imiquimod. Sequencing used immunoSEQ multiplex PCR; TCRdb keeps in-frame clones, though not all of them. Of tens of thousands of clones in the sample, approximately 80% are singletons; the top ten hold over 4.5%. The specimen comprised PBMCs, sampled from a glioma patient whose treatment included an IDH1 peptide vaccine. The receptors were sampled from a man in his forties with glioma.

The rearrangement joins TRBV2 to TRBJ2-3; D gene uncertain. The CDR3 is 15 residues long. V lost 6 bases to trimming and J lost 0 bases, with 13 bases between them. Germline V gives CDR1 SNHLY, CDR2 FYNNEI. CDR3 bases: TGTGCCAGCAGGAACACAAGGAGTAGCACAGATACGCAGTATTTT. Translated, it gives CASRNTRSSTDTQYF.

This clone was counted only a few times. The V and J genes are TRBV6-5 and TRBJ1-5; D unclear. CDR3 size: 14 residues. Trimming took off 5 bases at V and 1 base at J, with 9 bases between the two ends. Germline V lookup: CDR1 MNHEY, CDR2 SVGAGI. CDR3 amino acids: CASSAHASNQPQHF. The CDR3 region has the DNA TGTGCCAGCAGTGCCCATGCCAGCAATCAGCCCCAGCATTTT.

The sample holds a few counts of this clone. The chain is built from TRBV29-1 and TRBJ1-4; no firm D call. From germline, CDR1 is SQVTM and CDR2 ANQGSEA. The CDR3 extends over 13 amino acids. The V end lost 7 bases, the J end lost 4 bases, and 13 bases lay between the germline ends. Here the CDR3 DNA reads TGCAGCGGTATGGCGGCCCTTAATGAAAAACTGTTTTTT. This sequence encodes CSGMAALNEKLFF.

The genes are TRBV2 and TRBJ2-1; TRBD2 matches 9 bases. The CDR3 extends over 13 amino acids. The V gene end was trimmed by 8 bases and the J gene end by 5 bases; junction bases not matched to a gene: 4. CDR1 is SNHLY, CDR2 FYNNEI, per germline. In DNA form, the CDR3 reads TGTGCCAGCCGACTAGCGGTCGACAATGAGCAGTTCTTC. It encodes CASRLAVDNEQFF.

The chain uses TRBV6-1 and TRBJ1-6; no clear D. The germline CDR1 and CDR2 sequences are MNHNS and SASEGT. The CDR3 has 14 amino acids. V was shortened by 11 bases and J by 8 bases, with 19 bases between the two germline ends. The CDR3 DNA is TGTGCCGCGGCCGCCTCCTCTAGGGATTCACCCCTCCACTTT. Protein sequence: CAAAASSRDSPLHF.

J is TRBJ2-7 and V is TRBV19, with D possibly being TRBD1 (5 bases). The CDR3 contains 15 residues. V lost 7 bases, J lost 2 bases, and 18 bases lay in between. CDR1 is LNHDA, CDR2 SQIVND, per germline (reference sequence). This CDR3 is CASILGQVDPYEQYF. CDR3 nucleotide sequence: TGTGCCAGTATTCTCGGACAAGTTGACCCCTACGAGCAGTACTTC. Full variable domain (outside the CDR3, taken from reference TRBV19 and TRBJ2-7): DGGITQSPKYLFRKEGQNVTLSCEQNLNHDAMYWYRQDPGQGLRLIYYSQIVNDFQKGDIAEGYSVSREKKESFPLTVTSAQKNPTAFYLCASILGQVDPYEQYFGPGTRLTVT.

The chain uses TRBV7-9 and TRBJ2-1, with D possibly TRBD1 on 5 matching bases. V gave up 4 bases and J gave up 2 bases, with 15 bases separating them. CDR1 is SEHNR, CDR2 FQNEAQ, per germline (reference sequence). The CDR3 is 16 residues long. The CDR3 region is CASSSYWGETYNEQFF. For the CDR3, the DNA is TGTGCCAGCAGCTCGTATTGGGGCGAAACCTACAATGAGCAGTTCTTC. The full variable domain, its missing parts supplied by reference TRBV7-9 and TRBJ2-1, is DTGVSQNPRHKITKRGQNVTFRCDPISEHNRLYWYRQTLGQGPEFLTYFQNEAQLEKSRLLSDRFSAERPKGSFSTLEIQRTEQGDSAMYLCASSSYWGETYNEQFFGPGTRLTVL.

The rearrangement uses TRBV10-3 and TRBJ1-4; D remains unclear. Germline loops: CDR1 ENHRY, CDR2 SYGVKD. The CDR3 consists of 14 residues. With 10 bases removed from V and 2 bases from J, the gap between germline ends came to 14 bases. The CDR3 DNA reads as TGTGCCACCCTCGGACCGGGGACTAATGAAAAACTGTTTTTT. It translates to CATLGPGTNEKLFF.

The V call is TRBV5-4, the J call TRBJ2-2; the match to TRBD1 covers 11 bases. The V gene's germline CDR1 is SGHNT and CDR2 YYREEE (reference sequence). The CDR3 runs to 15 residues. V lost 3 bases, J lost 6 bases, and 4 bases stayed unmatched. CDR3 in amino acids: CASSSRDRGAGELFF. CDR3 DNA: TGTGCCAGCAGCTCCCGGGACAGGGGGGCCGGGGAGCTGTTTTTT.

This sequence joins TRBV5-1 and TRBJ1-2; D perhaps matches TRBD1 (5 bases). CDR1 and CDR2 from the germline V gene are SGHRS and YFSETQ. V lost 4 bases and J 1 base, leaving 14 bases between the germline ends. This CDR3 contains 15 residues. Here the CDR3 DNA reads TGCGCCAGCAGCCCCAATTGGCAGGGTAACTATGGCTACACCTTC. It translates to CASSPNWQGNYGYTF.

The chain recombines TRBV5-6 with TRBJ2-7; possible D gene TRBD2, 7 bases. Trimming took 3 bases from V and 3 from J, leaving 16 bases between them. This CDR3 region has 15 residues. Per the germline V gene, CDR1 is SGHDT and CDR2 is YYEEEE. CDR3 in amino acids: CASSSPTGGSYEQYF. The CDR3 DNA is TGTGCCAGCAGCTCCCCGACGGGGGGCAGCTACGAGCAGTACTTC.

The V and J genes are TRBV21-1 and TRBJ2-7; TRBD2 was called by the table and not checked on the DNA. TRBV21-1 is marked as a pseudogene. This CDR3 contains 16 residues. As DNA, the CDR3 is TGTGCCAGTCCAAAAGTCGCCCTAGCAAGCTCCTACGAGCAGTACTTC. This gives the protein CASPKVALASSYEQYF.

The gene calls are TRBV15 and TRBJ1-5, with 7 bases fitting TRBD1. Germline V lookup: CDR1 LNHNV, CDR2 YYDKDF (reference sequence). This CDR3 has 14 amino acids. V lost 3 bases to trimming and J lost 10 bases; unmatched junction nucleotides: 9. DNA of the CDR3: TGTGCCACCAGCAGCTGGGACAGTACAACACCCCAGCATTTT. Residues: CATSSWDSTTPQHF.

The rearrangement joins TRBV2 to TRBJ1-2; possibly TRBD1 for D (6 bases). Looked up from germline, CDR1 is SNHLY and CDR2 is FYNNEI. The CDR3 sequence is 12 residues long. The germline V and J ends were trimmed by 7 bases and 7 bases, with 13 bases remaining between them. The CDR3 sequence is CASTQGLSGYTF. CDR3 DNA sequence: TGTGCCAGCACCCAGGGGTTGTCTGGCTACACCTTC.

The J gene is TRBJ1-1, the V gene TRBV14, with D perhaps matching TRBD1 (5 bases). Per germline, CDR1 SGHDN and CDR2 FVKESK. The CDR3 totals 15 residues. Deletions cut 0 bases from V and 4 bases from J, with 12 bases between. CDR3 coding DNA: TGTGCCAGCAGCCAAGATCTAGGAGGGGTCACTGAAGCTTTCTTT. Protein product: CASSQDLGGVTEAFF.

Regarding this clone: The same CDR3 is also encoded by other DNA sequences in this sample. The J gene is TRBJ1-2, the V gene TRBV7-8, with a weak D call TRBD1 (5 bases). Germline-derived CDR1 and CDR2 are SGHVS and FQNEAQ. V gave up 1 base and J gave up 4 bases, with 7 bases separating them. CDR3 length: 13 residues. Written as DNA, the CDR3 is TGTGCCAGCAGCTTAGGAGGGGCCTATGGCTACACCTTC. The encoded protein is CASSLGGAYGYTF.

This chain connects TRBV7-9 to TRBJ2-1; 7 bases agree with TRBD2. The CDR3 consists of 15 residues. After removal of 2 bases from V and 10 bases from J, the junction contained 11 bases not matched to a gene. Germline-derived CDR1 and CDR2 are SEHNR and FQNEAQ (reference sequence). CDR3 sequence (DNA): TGTGCCAGCAGCTTATCTGGGACTACAGAGGAGGAGCAGTTCTTC. This gives the protein CASSLSGTTEEEQFF.

V is TRBV19 and J is TRBJ2-3; no reliable D call. From germline, CDR1 is LNHDA and CDR2 SQIVND (reference sequence). The CDR3 length is 12 residues. The V end lost 7 bases, the J end lost 1 base, and 6 bases lay between the germline ends. CDR3 DNA sequence: TGTGCCAGTAATCACCGCACAGATACGCAGTATTTT. It translates to CASNHRTDTQYF. Complete variable domain (other parts from reference TRBV19 and TRBJ2-3): DGGITQSPKYLFRKEGQNVTLSCEQNLNHDAMYWYRQDPGQGLRLIYYSQIVNDFQKGDIAEGYSVSREKKESFPLTVTSAQKNPTAFYLCASNHRTDTQYFGPGTRLTVL.

This clone was counted a single time. The chain combines TRBV4-2 with TRBJ1-2; D is undetermined. Trimming cost V 0 bases and J 2 bases, with 7 bases left between them. Germline V lookup: CDR1 LGHNA, CDR2 YNFKEQ. The CDR3 has 14 residues. This CDR3 reads CASSQEWENYGYTF. The CDR3 DNA follows: TGTGCCAGCAGCCAAGAATGGGAGAACTATGGCTACACCTTC.

The chain joins TRBV7-8 to TRBJ2-2; 15 bases map to TRBD2. Looked up from germline, CDR1 is SGHVS and CDR2 is FQNEAQ. The CDR3 runs to 17 residues. V shed 2 bases and J 4 bases; nucleotides not matched to a gene: 2. The CDR3 bases are TGTGCCAGCAGCTTAATGGGACTAGCGGGGGGCACCGGGGAGCTGTTTTTT. Translating gives CASSLMGLAGGTGELFF.

V and J are TRBV19 and TRBJ1-5, with D tentatively TRBD1 (6 bases). The V gene lost 11 bases and the J gene lost 5 bases, with 16 bases spanning the gap. CDR1 and CDR2 from the germline V gene are LNHDA and SQIVND (reference sequence). This CDR3 has 13 amino acids. The CDR3 DNA is TGTGCCTCAAAAGGGGGGGAGTATCAGCCCCAGCATTTT. It is translated as CASKGGEYQPQHF.